Following are 23 T cell receptor beta chains from one sample sequenced in a study of CD8 T cells in ankylosing spondylitis. One entry per CDR3 protein, called by TCRdb with MiXCR from the 5' RACE reads. The repertoire holds more than 150,000 distinct CDR3 sequences, about 20% seen once, with 4.3% in the top ten. Sequenced: blood, either unsorted or a sorted T cell fraction (not recorded which). These receptors originate from a male donor between 10 and 30 years old with ankylosing spondylitis or in good health (not recorded which).

Many counts were recorded for this clonotype. The rearrangement joins TRBV29-1 to TRBJ1-2; possible D gene TRBD1, 6 bases. V lost 7 bases and J 4 bases, leaving 13 bases between the germline ends. This CDR3 spans 12 amino acids. The germline V gene has CDR1 SQVTM and CDR2 ANQGSEA. The DNA for the CDR3 is TGCAGCGGGGCAGGGACACCCTATGGCTACACCTTC. This codes for CSGAGTPYGYTF.

In this sample, this clonotype turned up many times. CDR3 sequence (DNA): TGTGCCAGCAGCCAGTACAGGGGGGACTATGGCTACACCTTC. The encoded protein is CASSQYRGDYGYTF. This chain uses TRBV3-1 with TRBJ1-2, with 8 bases fitting TRBD1. There are 14 residues in the CDR3. With V trimmed by 3 bases and J by 3 bases, 3 bases remained unmatched. Germline CDR1 is LGHDT and CDR2 is YNNKEL (reference sequence).

This clonotype was observed many times. J is TRBJ2-5 and V is TRBV4-2; 8 bases fit TRBD2. The germline gives CDR1 LGHNA, CDR2 YNFKEQ. The CDR3 sequence is 15 residues long. V was pared by 1 base and J by 2 bases, with 3 bases of the junction left unmatched. The CDR3 sequence: CASSQALAGQETQYF. CDR3 nucleotide sequence: TGTGCCAGCAGCCAAGCCTTAGCGGGGCAAGAGACCCAGTACTTC.

This clonotype was picked up many times. This chain uses TRBV2 with TRBJ2-5; TRBD2 agrees at 12 bases. Germline V gene lookup returns CDR1 SNHLY and CDR2 FYNNEI. The CDR3 extends over 16 amino acids. Germline trimming cut 5 bases from V and 2 bases from J; bases unmatched to any gene: 6. This CDR3 is CASSSTGLAGQETQYF. The DNA for the CDR3 is TGTGCCAGCAGTTCCACGGGACTAGCGGGTCAAGAGACCCAGTACTTC.

This clonotype was counted a few times. CDR3 nucleotide sequence: TGCAGTGCTAGAGAGCCCGGCGACAATGAGCAGTTCTTC. This translates into CSAREPGDNEQFF. The V call is TRBV20-1, the J call TRBJ2-1; D gene ambiguous. Looked up from germline, CDR1 is DFQATT and CDR2 is SNEGSKA (reference sequence). This CDR3 comprises 13 residues. V dropped 0 bases and J dropped 5 bases, with 8 bases sitting between them.

In its sample, this clonotype was seen a few times. The V call is TRBV27, the J call TRBJ1-6; D is unresolved. Germline CDR1 is MNHEY and CDR2 is SMNVEV (reference sequence). Trimming took 0 bases from V and 7 from J, leaving 4 bases between them. This CDR3 is built from 13 residues. The CDR3 sequence is CASSLSPNSPLHF. The CDR3 DNA reads as TGTGCCAGCAGTTTATCACCGAATTCACCCCTCCACTTT.

There are many counts of this clonotype. The V gene is TRBV5-5, the J gene TRBJ1-1; D unclear. V was cut by 2 bases and J by 1 base, with 12 bases left in between. This CDR3 region has 15 residues. The V gene's germline CDR1 is SGHKS and CDR2 YYEKEE (reference sequence). CDR3 in amino acids: CASSLLWQANTEAFF. The CDR3, as DNA: TGTGCCAGCAGCTTACTCTGGCAGGCGAACACTGAAGCTTTCTTT.

This clonotype was observed at least ten times. The rearrangement links TRBV20-1 to TRBJ1-4; 11 bases fit TRBD1. The CDR3 is 11 residues long. Germline assignment: CDR1 DFQATT and CDR2 SNEGSKA (reference sequence). V shed 6 bases and J 13 bases; nucleotides not matched to a gene: 4. CDR3 coding DNA: TGCAGTGCAACCGGGACAGGGGGACTGTTTTTT. Protein sequence: CSATGTGGLFF.

V and J are TRBV30 and TRBJ1-2; D remains unclear. Germline CDR1 reads GTSNPN; CDR2 reads SVGIG (reference sequence). Trimming took 0 bases from V and 10 from J, leaving 21 bases between them. This CDR3 spans 15 amino acids. CDR3 sequence: CAWSVGTVIYPLYTF. CDR3 coding DNA: TGTGCCTGGAGTGTAGGAACAGTAATATATCCCCTCTACACCTTC.

The J gene is TRBJ2-5, the V gene TRBV29-1; TRBD1 aligns across 7 bases. Per the germline V gene, CDR1 is SQVTM and CDR2 is ANQGSEA. The V segment lost 3 bases and the J segment 3 bases; nucleotides outside the gene matches: 13. CDR3 size: 16 residues. The CDR3 DNA reads as TGCAGCGTTGATGACGGACAGGCCTGGATTAAAGAGACCCAGTACTTC. Translated: CSVDDGQAWIKETQYF.

J is TRBJ2-7 and V is TRBV30; D not resolved. V was pared by 0 bases and J by 6 bases, with 9 bases between. CDR1 and CDR2 from the germline V gene are GTSNPN and SVGIG (reference sequence). The length of the CDR3 is 12 residues. The CDR3 nucleotides read TGTGCCTGGAGTGTTACCCCGACCGAGCAGTACGTC. Translating gives CAWSVTPTEQYV.

There are many counts of this clonotype. The chain has TRBV16 and TRBJ2-1, with TRBD2 matching over 7 bases. Trimming removed 1 base from V and 6 bases from J; junction bases left unmatched: 3. CDR1 KGHSY and CDR2 FQNENV come from the germline V gene. This CDR3 contains 14 residues. CDR3 residues: CASSQLGGSNEQFF. CDR3 in DNA: TGTGCCAGCAGCCAATTGGGAGGGAGCAATGAGCAGTTCTTC. The variable domain in full, with the rest retrieved from reference TRBV16 and TRBJ2-1, is GEEVAQTPKHLVRGEGQKAKLYCAPIKGHSYVFWYQQVLKNEFKFLISFQNENVFDETGMPKERFSAKCLPNSPCSLEIQATKLEDSAVYFCASSQLGGSNEQFFGPGTRLTVL.

This clonotype came up a few times. This sequence joins TRBV6-5 and TRBJ2-7, with 9 bases identical to TRBD1. V lost 6 bases, J lost 3 bases, and 9 bases stayed unmatched. This CDR3 has 15 amino acids. CDR1 is MNHEY and CDR2 is SVGAGI in the germline V gene. Here the CDR3 DNA reads TGTGCCAGCAGCGACGGGACAGGGCCTAACTACGAGCAGTACTTC. As protein: CASSDGTGPNYEQYF.

This clonotype appeared many times. The rearrangement uses TRBV29-1 and TRBJ1-2; no definite D call. The germline V and J ends were trimmed by 6 bases and 3 bases, with 11 bases remaining between them. This CDR3 has 12 residues. Looked up from germline, CDR1 is SQVTM and CDR2 is ANQGSEA. The CDR3 DNA sequence: TGCAGCGTGGCAAGGGCCGACTATGGCTACACCTTC. It codes for CSVARADYGYTF.

This clonotype was recorded at least ten times. The rearrangement uses TRBV6-5 and TRBJ2-5; the match to TRBD1 covers 9 bases. Germline assignment: CDR1 MNHEY and CDR2 SVGAGI. V shed 6 bases, J shed 2 bases, and the junction held 4 bases outside the gene matches. This CDR3 spans 14 amino acids. CDR3 sequence (DNA): TGTGCCAGCAGGAGGGGACAGGGACAAGAGACCCAGTACTTC. Translation: CASRRGQGQETQYF.

This clonotype was counted at least ten times. The rearrangement joins TRBV18 to TRBJ1-2, with 9 bases identical to TRBD1. V lost 8 bases and J lost 3; bases outside the gene matches: 10. Germline lookup yields CDR1 KGHSH and CDR2 LQKENI. CDR3 length: 15 residues. The CDR3 sequence is CASASRDRDYYGYTF. The DNA of the CDR3 is TGTGCCAGCGCGAGCCGGGACAGGGATTACTATGGCTACACCTTC.

This clonotype appeared many times. The rearrangement uses TRBV2 and TRBJ2-1; D is unclear. In germline, CDR1 is SNHLY, CDR2 FYNNEI. V shed 7 bases and J shed 5 bases, with 9 bases lying between them. This CDR3 spans 12 amino acids. CDR3 DNA sequence: TGTGCCAGCACGTACAAGAACAATGAGCAGTTCTTC. This gives the protein CASTYKNNEQFF. The whole variable domain, remainder taken from reference TRBV2 and TRBJ2-1, is EPEVTQTPSHQVTQMGQEVILRCVPISNHLYFYWYRQILGQKVEFLVSFYNNEISEKSEIFDDQFSVERPDGSNFTLKIRSTKLEDSAMYFCASTYKNNEQFFGPGTRLTVL.

This clonotype showed up many times. This chain connects TRBV7-9 to TRBJ2-1; a weak D match, TRBD2 (5 bases). Trimming took 5 bases from V and 6 from J, leaving 11 bases between them. The CDR3 is 13 amino acids. Germline CDR1 reads SEHNR; CDR2 reads FQNEAQ (reference sequence). CDR3 in DNA: TGTGCCAGCAGCCCCGGACTGCTCAATGAGCAGTTCTTC. Its protein is CASSPGLLNEQFF.

This clonotype was seen at least ten times. The gene calls are TRBV27 and TRBJ2-1, with 8 bases that match TRBD2. The CDR3 sequence is 13 residues long. Germline V gene data show CDR1 as MNHEY and CDR2 as SMNVEV (reference sequence). The trim removed 2 bases at V and 15 bases at J, leaving 9 bases unmatched. The CDR3 sequence: CASSLRTSGGGFF. The CDR3 DNA is TGTGCCAGCAGTTTACGTACTAGCGGAGGGGGGTTCTTC.

This clonotype was seen ten or more times. The J gene is TRBJ1-1, the V gene TRBV7-9, with a possible D match to TRBD1 (6 bases). Trimming took off 4 bases at V and 7 bases at J, with 10 bases between the two ends. This CDR3 contains 12 residues. CDR1 SEHNR and CDR2 FQNEAQ come from the germline V gene (reference sequence). The CDR3 DNA reads as TGTGCCAGCAGCTCTACAGGGATTGAAGCTTTCTTT. This translates into CASSSTGIEAFF.

Ten or more counts support this clonotype. This chain connects TRBV20-1 to TRBJ1-1; 9 bases match TRBD1. The length of the CDR3 is 14 residues. Germline V gives CDR1 DFQATT, CDR2 SNEGSKA (reference sequence). V dropped 4 bases and J dropped 2; count of bases not matched to a gene: 5. The CDR3 is CSAKQGARNTEAFF. In nucleotides, the CDR3 is TGCAGTGCTAAACAGGGGGCAAGAAACACTGAAGCTTTCTTT.

This chain links TRBV6-5 with TRBJ2-1; D perhaps matches TRBD2 (5 bases). The CDR3 extends over 13 amino acids. Germline CDR1 MNHEY, CDR2 SVGAGI. V was cut by 5 bases and J by 8 bases, with 13 bases left in between. Here the CDR3 reads CASSPRGADEQFF. The CDR3 DNA follows: TGTGCCAGCAGTCCCCGGGGAGCGGATGAGCAGTTCTTC.

This clonotype was detected ten times or more. The rearrangement joins TRBV7-9 to TRBJ1-1; a weak D match, TRBD1 (6 bases). Trimming removed 5 bases from V and 1 base from J, with 20 bases in between. CDR3 length equals 17 residues. The germline CDR1 and CDR2 sequences are SEHNR and FQNEAQ (reference sequence). This CDR3 reads CASSGMLGFRGNTEAFF. CDR3 DNA sequence: TGTGCCAGCAGCGGAATGTTGGGTTTCAGGGGGAACACTGAAGCTTTCTTT.